This T cell receptor (beta chain) was profiled in a study of technical replicates of blood from a handful of donors. CDR1 is SGHTA and CDR2 is FQGTGA in the germline V gene. The CDR3 totals 17 residues. V was clipped by 1 base and J by 5 bases; unmatched bases: 8. The protocol was immunoSEQ multiplex PCR, while the TCRdb copy is restricted to in-frame clones and leaves out a portion. The sample has about 61,000 clones; around 87% are singletons. Sequencing used PBMCs. This receptor was identified in a human donor in good health. Some clones in this sample may be carry-over from other donors' samples. The V call is TRBV7-3, the J call TRBJ2-7; 13 bases align to TRBD2. In DNA, the CDR3 is TGTGCCAGCAGCTTAAGGTCGGGACTAGCGGGATTCAACGAGCAGTACTTC. This encodes CASSLRSGLAGFNEQYF.